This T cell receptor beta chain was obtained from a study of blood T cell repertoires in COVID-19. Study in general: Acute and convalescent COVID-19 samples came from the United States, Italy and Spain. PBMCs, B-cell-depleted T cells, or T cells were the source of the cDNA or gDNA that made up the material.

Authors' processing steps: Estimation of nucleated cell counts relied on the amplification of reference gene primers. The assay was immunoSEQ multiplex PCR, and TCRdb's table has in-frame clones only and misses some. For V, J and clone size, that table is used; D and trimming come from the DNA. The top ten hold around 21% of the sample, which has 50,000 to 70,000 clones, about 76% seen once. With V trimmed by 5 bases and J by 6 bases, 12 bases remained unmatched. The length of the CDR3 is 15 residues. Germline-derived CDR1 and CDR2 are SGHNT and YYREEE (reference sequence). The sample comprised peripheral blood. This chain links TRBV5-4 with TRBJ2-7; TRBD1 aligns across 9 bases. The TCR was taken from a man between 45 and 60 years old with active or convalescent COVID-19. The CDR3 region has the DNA TGTGCCAGCAGAATGACGGGACAGGGACGGGGCGAGCAGTACTTC. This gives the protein CASRMTGQGRGEQYF.